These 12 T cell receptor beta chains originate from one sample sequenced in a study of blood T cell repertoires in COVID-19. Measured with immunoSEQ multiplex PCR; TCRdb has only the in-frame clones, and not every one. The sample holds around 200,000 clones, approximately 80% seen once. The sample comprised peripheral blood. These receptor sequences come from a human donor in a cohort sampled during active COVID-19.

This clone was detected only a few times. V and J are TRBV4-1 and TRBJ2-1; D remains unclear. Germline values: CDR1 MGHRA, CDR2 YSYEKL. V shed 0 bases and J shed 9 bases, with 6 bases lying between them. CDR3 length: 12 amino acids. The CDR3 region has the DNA TGCGCCAGCAGCCAAGATTACTCTGAGCAGTTCTTC. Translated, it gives CASSQDYSEQFF.

The chain's CDR3 is CASSAGGATSGYTF. The CDR3 DNA reads TGTGCCAGCTCTGCTGGGGGCGCTACTAGTGGCTACACCTTC. This rearrangement joins TRBV27 to TRBJ1-2; tentatively, D is TRBD1 (6 bases). Germline V gene sequence: CDR1 MNHEY, CDR2 SMNVEV (reference sequence). The CDR3 contains 14 residues. Deletions cut 8 bases from V and 7 bases from J, with 20 bases between.

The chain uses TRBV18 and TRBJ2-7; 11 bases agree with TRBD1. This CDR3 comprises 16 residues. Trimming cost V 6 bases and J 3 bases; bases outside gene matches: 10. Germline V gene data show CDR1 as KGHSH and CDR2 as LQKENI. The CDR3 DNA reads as TGTGCCAGCTCTCCCCGGACAGGGGGCGGCTACTACGAGCAGTACTTC. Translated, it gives CASSPRTGGGYYEQYF.

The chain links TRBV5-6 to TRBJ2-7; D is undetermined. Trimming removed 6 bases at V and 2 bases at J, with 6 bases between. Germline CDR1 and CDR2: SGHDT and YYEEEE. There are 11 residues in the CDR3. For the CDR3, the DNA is TGTGCCAGCACGTCCGCCTACGAGCAGTACTTC. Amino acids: CASTSAYEQYF.

The CDR3 region is CAITRQGDTEAFF. The CDR3 DNA sequence: TGTGCCATCACCCGACAGGGGGACACTGAAGCTTTCTTT. This chain links TRBV10-3 with TRBJ1-1; TRBD1 matches at 9 bases. The CDR3 is made up of 13 amino acids. Germline-derived CDR1 and CDR2 are ENHRY and SYGVKD. With V trimmed by 7 bases and J by 3 bases, 3 bases remained unmatched.

The CDR3 protein is CASSQRLLADTQYF. DNA for the CDR3: TGTGCCAGCAGCCAACGACTTCTAGCAGATACGCAGTATTTT. V is TRBV14 and J is TRBJ2-3; D remains ambiguous. Germline values: CDR1 SGHDN, CDR2 FVKESK. Trimming stripped 2 bases from V and 4 bases from J, with 10 bases between. The CDR3 length is 14 residues.

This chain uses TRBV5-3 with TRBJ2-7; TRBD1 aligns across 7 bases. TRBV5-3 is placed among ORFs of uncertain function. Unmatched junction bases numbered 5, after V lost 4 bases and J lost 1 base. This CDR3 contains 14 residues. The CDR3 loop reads CARSPSQGSYEQYF. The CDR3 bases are TGTGCCAGAAGCCCTTCACAGGGGTCCTACGAGCAGTACTTC.

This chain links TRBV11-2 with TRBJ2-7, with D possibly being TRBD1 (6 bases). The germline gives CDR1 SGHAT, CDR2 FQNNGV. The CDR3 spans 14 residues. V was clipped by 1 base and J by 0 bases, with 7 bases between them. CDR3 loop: CASSLGQASYEQYF. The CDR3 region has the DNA TGTGCCAGCAGCTTAGGACAGGCCTCCTACGAGCAGTACTTC.

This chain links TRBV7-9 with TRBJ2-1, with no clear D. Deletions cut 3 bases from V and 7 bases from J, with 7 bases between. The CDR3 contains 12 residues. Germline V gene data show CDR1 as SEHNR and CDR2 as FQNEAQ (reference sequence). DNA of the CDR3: TGTGCCAGCAGCTTTGAGAGGAATGAGCAGTTCTTC. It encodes CASSFERNEQFF.

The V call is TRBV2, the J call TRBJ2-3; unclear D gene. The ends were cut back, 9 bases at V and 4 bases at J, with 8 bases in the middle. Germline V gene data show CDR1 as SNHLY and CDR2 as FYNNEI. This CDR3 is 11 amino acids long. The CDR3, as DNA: TGTGCCAGAGCTAGAGCAGATACGCAGTATTTT. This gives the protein CARARADTQYF.

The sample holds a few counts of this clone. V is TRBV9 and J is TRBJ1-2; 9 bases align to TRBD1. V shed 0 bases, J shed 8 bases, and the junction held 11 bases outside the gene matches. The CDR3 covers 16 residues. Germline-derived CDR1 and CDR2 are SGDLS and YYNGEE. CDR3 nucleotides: TGTGCCAGCAGCGTAGGAGGGGGACAGGGACGATCGGGCTACACCTTC. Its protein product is CASSVGGGQGRSGYTF. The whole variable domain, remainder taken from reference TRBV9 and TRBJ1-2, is DSGVTQTPKHLITATGQRVTLRCSPRSGDLSVYWYQQSLDQGLQFLIQYYNGEERAKGNILERFSAQQFPDLHSELNLSSLELGDSALYFCASSVGGGQGRSGYTFGSGTRLTVV.

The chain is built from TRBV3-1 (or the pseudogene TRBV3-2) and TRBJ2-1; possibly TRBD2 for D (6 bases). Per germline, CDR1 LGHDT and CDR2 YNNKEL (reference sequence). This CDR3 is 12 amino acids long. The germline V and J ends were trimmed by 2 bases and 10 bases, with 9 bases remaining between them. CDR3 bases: TGTGCCAGCAGCCAAATGGAGGGCGAGCAGTTCTTC. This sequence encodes CASSQMEGEQFF.